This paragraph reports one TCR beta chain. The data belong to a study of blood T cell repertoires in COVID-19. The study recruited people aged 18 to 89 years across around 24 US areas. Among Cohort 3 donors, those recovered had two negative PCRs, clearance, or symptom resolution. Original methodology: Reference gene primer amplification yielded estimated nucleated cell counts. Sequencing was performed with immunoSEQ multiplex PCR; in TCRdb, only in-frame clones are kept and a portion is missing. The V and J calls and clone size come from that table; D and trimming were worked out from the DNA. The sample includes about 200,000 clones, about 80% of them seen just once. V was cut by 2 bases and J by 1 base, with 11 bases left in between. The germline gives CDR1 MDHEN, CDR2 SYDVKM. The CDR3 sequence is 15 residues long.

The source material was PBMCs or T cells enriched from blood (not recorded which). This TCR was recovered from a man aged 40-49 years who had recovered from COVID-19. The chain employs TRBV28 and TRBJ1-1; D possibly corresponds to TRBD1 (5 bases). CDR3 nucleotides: TGTGCCAGCAGTTTACCCATTGGGGCGAACACTGAAGCTTTCTTT. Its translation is CASSLPIGANTEAFF. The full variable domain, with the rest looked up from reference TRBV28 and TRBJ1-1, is DVKVTQSSRYLVKRTGEKVFLECVQDMDHENMFWYRQDPGLGLRLIYFSYDVKMKEKGDIPEGYSVSREKKERFSLILESASTNQTSMYLCASSLPIGANTEAFFGQGTRLTVV.